The sequence of this T cell receptor (beta chain) was determined in a study of T-cell memory formation after mild COVID-19 (dated by TCRdb to about 2021). The study in broad terms: Most TCR sequence clusters were specific to one of the two donors. The cohort was made up of two young adult volunteers, one female and one male, who were previously healthy. In a couple of donors, T-cell clones that expanded and contracted after mild COVID-19 were tracked by sequencing TCRalpha and TCRbeta repertoires over time.

The run used an Illumina NovaSeq 6000. TCRalpha and TCRbeta cDNA libraries were built by 5'RACE with constant-segment primers, adding sample barcodes and unique molecular identifiers. RNA was extracted from every sample with Trizol reagent. Libraries were amplified in two PCR steps, with a second sample barcode and Illumina TruSeq adapters added in the second step. The libraries were sequenced on an Illumina NovaSeq using 2 x 150 bp paired-end reads. The paper's processing steps were these. With migec v1.2.7, reads were demultiplexed and then collapsed into UMI-guided consensus sequences. With mixcr v2.1.11, UMI consensuses were aligned to TRA and TRB V and J templates and assembled into clonotypes. A clonotype was counted as expanded or contracted only if both edgeR and NoisET called the change significant, with noise models trained on biological replicates. For edgeR calls, the thresholds were a false discovery rate-adjusted p below 0.01 and a log2 fold-change of 1. As an exploratory analysis of dynamics, PCA with hierarchical clustering was applied to max-normalized trajectories of the 1000 most abundant clonotypes. Each responding clone was given a CD4 or CD8 phenotype based on the CD4+ and CD8+ repertoires, which had been sequenced separately. TCRdb's own reprocessing of the public reads used fastp at Q25 and MiXCR and kept productive beta chains. Every distinct CDR3 protein forms one entry, paired with its most common genes and DNA. The V and J calls and clone size come from TCRdb's table, not from the authors' own analysis. The sample table lists some 330,000 distinct CDR3 sequences, under 25% of them with a count of one. Together, the top ten hold under 15% of the sample.

Trimming removed 1 base from V and 4 bases from J; the gene matches leave 12 bases unexplained. Including the terminal cysteine and phenylalanine, the CDR3 comprises 18 residues. CDR3 DNA is the only sequence kept; it has 54 bases, read in frame from the first base. According to the germline V gene, CDR1 reads MGHRA and CDR2 reads YSYEKL. The study at large found these results: Whether the second-wave clones peaking on day 37 were SARS-CoV-2 specific was not confirmed. Clones that contracted from day 15 to 85 showed balanced CD4/CD8 phenotypes, whereas a second wave of clones that expanded from day 15 to 37 leaned towards CD4+. Contracting CD4+ clones were located mainly in the CM and EM memory subsets, whereas CD8+ clones were found to be enriched in EMRA. The study covered only a couple of mild cases, and larger cohorts including severe cases with pre-infection samples were considered necessary. The detection of some responding clones in pre-infection memory suggests that pre-existing cross-reactive memory T cells joined the SARS-CoV-2 response.

On this clonotype itself: Its antigen is still unknown. Per-nucleotide qualities are absent, and no much larger clonotype sits a single base away.

Ficoll-Paque density gradient centrifugation was the method used to isolate PBMCs. The sample taken for sequencing was PBMCs or a T cell subset sorted from them (not recorded which). Here the chain combines TRBV4-1 and TRBJ2-1; 8 middle bases align to TRBD2. The sequence derives from an adult woman who had mild COVID-19 (a few samples of this study predate the infection). The sample titles of this study are shuffled in the database, so cell type and time point are left out; the donor was told from shared clones. The CDR3 is CASSQGPVGVAGYNEQFF. The bases are TGCGCCAGCAGCCAAGGCCCCGTTGGGGTAGCGGGGTACAATGAGCAGTTCTTC.